This entry lists 9 T cell receptor beta chains sequenced from one sample in a study of blood T cell repertoires in COVID-19. The protocol was immunoSEQ multiplex PCR, while the TCRdb copy is restricted to in-frame clones and leaves out a portion. The sample yields around 120,000 clones, approximately 82% seen once. Sequencing was performed on peripheral blood. Receptor source: a man aged 65 to 79 with active or convalescent COVID-19.

The chain combines TRBV27 with TRBJ2-5; TRBD2 might be the D (6 bases). The CDR3 is made up of 12 amino acids. V was cut by 5 bases and J by 11 bases, with 15 bases left in between. From germline, CDR1 is MNHEY and CDR2 SMNVEV (reference sequence). As DNA, the CDR3 is TGTGCCAGCAGTCCCACGGGGGATCCTCAGTACTTC. Amino acids: CASSPTGDPQYF.

This chain connects TRBV30 to TRBJ1-3; 7 bases line up with TRBD1. With 5 bases clipped from V and 3 bases from J, the junction kept 4 bases outside the gene matches. Germline CDR1 reads GTSNPN; CDR2 reads SVGIG (reference sequence). The CDR3 loop spans 13 amino acids. CDR3 bases: TGTGCCTGGTCGACAGGGTTTGGAAACACCATATATTTT. Translating gives CAWSTGFGNTIYF. The full variable domain, rest sourced from reference TRBV30 and TRBJ1-3, is SQTIHQWPATLVQPVGSPLSLECTVEGTSNPNLYWYRQAAGRGLQLLFYSVGIGQISSEVPQNLSASRPQDRQFILSSKKLLLSDSGFYLCAWSTGFGNTIYFGEGSWLTVV.

The J gene is TRBJ2-3, the V gene TRBV4-3; 8 bases match TRBD1. CDR1 LGHNA and CDR2 YSLEER come from the germline V gene. The CDR3 loop spans 14 amino acids. J was trimmed by 6 bases and V by 1 base; bases with no gene match: 3. Here the CDR3 DNA reads TGCGCCAGCAGCCAAGCGGACAGGGCCGATACGCAGTATTTT. This codes for CASSQADRADTQYF.

The chain joins TRBV19 to TRBJ1-1, with D perhaps TRBD1 (6 bases). The CDR3 consists of 14 residues. In germline, CDR1 is LNHDA, CDR2 SQIVND (reference sequence). Trimming pared 3 bases from V and 1 base from J, leaving 9 bases between. The DNA for the CDR3 is TGTGCCAGTAGTATTAGGGGGACGAACACTGAAGCTTTCTTT. This gives the protein CASSIRGTNTEAFF. Variable domain in full (rest from reference TRBV19 and TRBJ1-1): DGGITQSPKYLFRKEGQNVTLSCEQNLNHDAMYWYRQDPGQGLRLIYYSQIVNDFQKGDIAEGYSVSREKKESFPLTVTSAQKNPTAFYLCASSIRGTNTEAFFGQGTRLTVV.

This clone was seen just once. The chain couples TRBV18 to TRBJ1-6; D might be TRBD1 (5 bases). Germline lookup yields CDR1 KGHSH and CDR2 LQKENI. The CDR3 spans 16 residues. V gave up 2 bases and J gave up 4 bases, with 12 bases separating them. CDR3 bases: TGTGCCAGCTCACCAAGTGGGGGGGGGTATAATTCACCCCTCCACTTT. It codes for CASSPSGGGYNSPLHF.

V is TRBV5-1 and J is TRBJ2-3; a possible D gene is TRBD1 (6 bases). The V gene's germline CDR1 is SGHRS and CDR2 YFSETQ. The CDR3 is 14 amino acids. The ends were cut back, 5 bases at V and 4 bases at J, with 14 bases in the middle. CDR3 DNA: TGCGCCAGCAGGCCTAACAGGGTCTCAGATACGCAGTATTTT. Translating it yields CASRPNRVSDTQYF.

J is TRBJ1-1 and V is TRBV14, with TRBD1 matching over 10 bases. Trimming cost V 4 bases and J 7 bases; bases outside gene matches: 9. This CDR3 contains 15 residues. Germline V lookup: CDR1 SGHDN, CDR2 FVKESK. The CDR3 DNA follows: TGTGCCAGCAGCCTCAAAAGGGGACAGGGGTTTGAAGCTTTCTTT. Encoded protein: CASSLKRGQGFEAFF.

This clone was detected a few times. The CDR3 sequence is CASGLAGAYEQYF. The CDR3 region has the DNA TGTGCCAGCGGCCTAGCGGGAGCCTACGAGCAGTACTTC. J is TRBJ2-7 and V is TRBV5-4, with 10 bases lining up with TRBD2. Germline assignment: CDR1 SGHNT and CDR2 YYREEE (reference sequence). The CDR3 runs to 13 residues. The V gene end was trimmed by 7 bases and the J gene end by 2 bases; junction bases not matched to a gene: 3. Looking up the rest from reference TRBV5-4 and TRBJ2-7 gives the full variable domain: ETGVTQSPTHLIKTRGQQVTLRCSSQSGHNTVSWYQQALGQGPQFIFQYYREEENGRGNFPPRFSGLQFPNYSSELNVNALELDDSALYLCASGLAGAYEQYFGPGTRLTVT.

This clone was counted once. The chain links TRBV6-2 or TRBV6-3 to TRBJ2-5, with D tentatively TRBD2 (7 bases). CDR3 length equals 17 residues. Germline lookup yields CDR1 MNHEY and CDR2 SVGEGT. V shed 0 bases and J shed 1 base, with 15 bases lying between them. The CDR3 reads CASSYSATGGRQETQYF. Written as DNA, the CDR3 is TGTGCCAGCAGTTACTCTGCGACGGGGGGCCGCCAAGAGACCCAGTACTTC.